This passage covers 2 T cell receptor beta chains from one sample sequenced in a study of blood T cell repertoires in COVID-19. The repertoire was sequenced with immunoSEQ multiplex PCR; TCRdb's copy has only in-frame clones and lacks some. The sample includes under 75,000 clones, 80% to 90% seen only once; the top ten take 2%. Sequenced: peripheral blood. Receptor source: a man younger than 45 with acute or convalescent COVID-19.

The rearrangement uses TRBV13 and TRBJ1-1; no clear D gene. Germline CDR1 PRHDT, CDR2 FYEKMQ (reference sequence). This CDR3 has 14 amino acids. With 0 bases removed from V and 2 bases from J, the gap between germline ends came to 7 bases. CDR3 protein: CASSLGGDNTEAFF. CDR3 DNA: TGTGCCAGCAGCTTAGGGGGCGACAACACTGAAGCTTTCTTT.

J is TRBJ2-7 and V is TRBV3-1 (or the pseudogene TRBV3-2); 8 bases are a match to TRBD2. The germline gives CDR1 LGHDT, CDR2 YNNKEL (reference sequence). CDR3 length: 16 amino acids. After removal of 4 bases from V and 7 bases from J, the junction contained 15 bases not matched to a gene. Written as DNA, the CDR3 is TGTGCCAGCAGCCGACGGGGGGGACCCGCCGCTGGAGAGCAGTACTTC. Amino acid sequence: CASSRRGGPAAGEQYF.